What follows describes a single T cell receptor (beta chain). This sample was included in a study of blood T cell repertoires in COVID-19. Trimming took 5 bases from V and 5 from J, leaving 5 bases between them. This CDR3 has 11 residues. Clones were sequenced by immunoSEQ multiplex PCR, and TCRdb holds only the in-frame ones, with some missing. The sample has around 110,000 clones, approximately 80% seen once. Sequenced material: peripheral blood. V gene TRBV12-3 or TRBV12-4 combines with J gene TRBJ2-3; no clear D. The sequence was obtained from a man in his 70s with active or convalescent COVID-19. In DNA, the CDR3 is TGTGCCAGCAGTGAGGTAGATACGCAGTATTTT. Amino acids: CASSEVDTQYF.